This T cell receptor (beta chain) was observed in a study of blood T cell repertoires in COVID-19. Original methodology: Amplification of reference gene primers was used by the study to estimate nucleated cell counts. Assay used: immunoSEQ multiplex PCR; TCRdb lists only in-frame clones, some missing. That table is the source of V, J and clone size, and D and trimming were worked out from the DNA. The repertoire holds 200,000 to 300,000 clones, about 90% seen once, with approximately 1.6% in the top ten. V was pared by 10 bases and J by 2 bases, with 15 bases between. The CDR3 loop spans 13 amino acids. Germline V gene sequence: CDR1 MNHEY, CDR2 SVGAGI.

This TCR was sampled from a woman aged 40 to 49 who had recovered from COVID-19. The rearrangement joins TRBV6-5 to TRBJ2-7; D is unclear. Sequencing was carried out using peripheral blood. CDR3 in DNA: TGTGCCACCACCGACACCCTCACCTACGAGCAGTACTTC. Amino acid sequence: CATTDTLTYEQYF.